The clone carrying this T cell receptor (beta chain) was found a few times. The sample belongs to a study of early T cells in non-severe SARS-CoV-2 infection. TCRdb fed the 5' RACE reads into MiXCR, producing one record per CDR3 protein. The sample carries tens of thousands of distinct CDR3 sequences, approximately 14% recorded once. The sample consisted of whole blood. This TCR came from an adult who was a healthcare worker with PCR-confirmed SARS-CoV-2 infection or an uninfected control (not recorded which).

CDR3 amino acids: CSAPNAQTPNTEAFF. CDR3 DNA: TGCAGTGCTCCGAACGCTCAAACACCGAACACTGAAGCTTTCTTT. V and J are TRBV20-1 and TRBJ1-1; D not certain. The CDR3 spans 15 residues. The V and J ends lost 5 bases and 1 base respectively, with 17 bases between them. Looked up from germline, CDR1 is DFQATT and CDR2 is SNEGSKA (reference sequence).